One sample yielded the 16 T cell receptor beta chains listed below, sequenced in a study of cytomegalovirus exposure and HLA in healthy donors. Clones were read by immunoSEQ multiplex PCR, and TCRdb kept only the in-frame ones, dropping some. Among roughly 300,000 clones listed, over 75% were seen once. Source material: PBMCs. The receptors shown here come from a young woman in good health and CMV-seronegative.

The chain joins TRBV28 to TRBJ2-3; 7 positions match TRBD2. V lost 3 bases, J lost 3 bases, and 6 bases stayed unmatched. Germline V gene sequence: CDR1 MDHEN, CDR2 SYDVKM. The CDR3 loop spans 15 amino acids. The CDR3 protein is CASSLKRDGTDTQYF. The CDR3, as DNA: TGTGCCAGCAGTTTGAAGCGGGATGGGACAGATACGCAGTATTTT.

CDR3 DNA: TGCGCCAGCAGCCTTCCTAGCGGAGAGGCCTGGTACAATGAGCAGTTCTTC. The encoded protein is CASSLPSGEAWYNEQFF. The chain uses TRBV5-1 and TRBJ2-1, with 7 bases matching TRBD2. The germline CDR1 and CDR2 sequences are SGHRS and YFSETQ. The V gene end was trimmed by 4 bases and the J gene end by 4 bases; junction bases not matched to a gene: 14. The CDR3 is 17 amino acids.

Only a few counts were recorded for this clone. V is TRBV4-2 and J is TRBJ2-3, with 14 bases aligning to TRBD2. The germline V gene encodes CDR1 LGHNA and CDR2 YNFKEQ. The CDR3 is 19 residues long. J was trimmed by 6 bases and V by 4 bases; bases with no gene match: 15. This chain's CDR3 is CASSLEGTSGSGATDTQYF. The CDR3 DNA sequence: TGTGCCAGCAGCCTAGAGGGGACTAGCGGGAGTGGGGCCACGGATACGCAGTATTTT.

This clone was detected only a few times. The chain has TRBV2 and TRBJ1-2, with D unresolved. Germline V gives CDR1 SNHLY, CDR2 FYNNEI. This CDR3 is built from 13 residues. The V end lost 6 bases, the J end lost 9 bases, and 17 bases lay between the germline ends. The CDR3 nucleotides read TGTGCCAGCAGCCCGGGCGGGGTAAGGAGCTACACCTTC. It codes for CASSPGGVRSYTF.

The DNA of the CDR3 is TGCGCCAGCAGCTTGGGGACTAGCGGGACTATAATCGGGGTTGATGAGCAGTACTTC. Protein: CASSLGTSGTIIGVDEQYF. This chain joins TRBV5-1 and TRBJ2-7; 12 positions match TRBD2. CDR3 size: 19 residues. Germline CDR1 SGHRS, CDR2 YFSETQ. The V gene end was trimmed by 0 bases and the J gene end by 7 bases; junction bases not matched to a gene: 17.

The rearrangement uses TRBV7-6 and TRBJ2-3; 8 bases are shared with TRBD2. In germline, CDR1 is SGHVS, CDR2 FNYEAQ. There are 16 residues in the CDR3. V shed 4 bases, J shed 1 base, and the junction held 7 bases outside the gene matches. The CDR3 nucleotides read TGTGCCAGCAGCTCAGAGCGGGAGACGGGCACAGATACGCAGTATTTT. Protein product: CASSSERETGTDTQYF.

This chain joins TRBV28 and TRBJ1-6; TRBD1 might be the D (6 bases). This CDR3 has 15 amino acids. Trimming shortened V by 6 bases and J by 7 bases, and 16 bases separated the two germline ends. Germline V gives CDR1 MDHEN, CDR2 SYDVKM. The CDR3 DNA reads TGTGCCAGCAGCATGCTGACAGGTCTAAATTCACCCCTCCACTTT. It codes for CASSMLTGLNSPLHF.

In its sample, this clone was seen once. The chain employs TRBV7-6 and TRBJ2-3; D is perhaps TRBD2 (6 bases). Trimming stripped 5 bases from V and 1 base from J, with 19 bases between. CDR1 and CDR2 from the germline V gene are SGHVS and FNYEAQ. The length of the CDR3 is 17 residues. The CDR3 DNA is TGTGCCAGCAGCGTACGAACGGGAGTTAGGGGCACAGATACGCAGTATTTT. It encodes CASSVRTGVRGTDTQYF.

The sample holds one count of this clone. V usage is TRBV28 and J usage is TRBJ2-5; tentatively, D is TRBD1 (6 bases). Germline V gives CDR1 MDHEN, CDR2 SYDVKM. Trimming removed 6 bases from V and 3 bases from J, with 14 bases in between. The CDR3 totals 14 residues. CDR3 in DNA: TGTGCCAGCAGCCCACCGGGACAAGAAGAGACCCAGTACTTC. Its translation is CASSPPGQEETQYF.

The chain carries TRBV25-1 and TRBJ2-7; maybe TRBD1 (5 bases). The CDR3 has 12 residues. Germline V gene data show CDR1 as MGHDK and CDR2 as SYGVNS. V lost 3 bases, J lost 4 bases, and 7 bases lay in between. The CDR3 region is CASSDSGYEQYF. DNA for the CDR3: TGTGCCAGCAGTGATTCAGGGTACGAGCAGTACTTC.

The CDR3 is CASSYSVGVHEQYF. The CDR3 DNA is TGTGCCAGCAGTTACTCCGTCGGGGTCCACGAGCAGTACTTC. The J gene is TRBJ2-7, the V gene TRBV6-5; maybe TRBD2 (5 bases). The germline gives CDR1 MNHEY, CDR2 SVGAGI. The germline V and J ends were trimmed by 0 bases and 5 bases, with 11 bases remaining between them. This CDR3 is 14 amino acids long.

The genes are TRBV7-2 and TRBJ1-2, with a possible D match to TRBD1 (5 bases). Germline-derived CDR1 and CDR2 are SGHTA and FQGNSA. The CDR3 spans 11 residues. The V gene lost 9 bases and the J gene lost 7 bases, with 12 bases spanning the gap. DNA for the CDR3: TGTGCCAGGTCGACAGTGGCTGGCTACACCTTC. Translated, it gives CARSTVAGYTF.

This sequence joins TRBV28 and TRBJ2-3, with TRBD2 matching over 11 bases. This CDR3 region has 16 residues. Trimming removed 2 bases from V and 2 bases from J; junction bases left unmatched: 3. Germline assignment: CDR1 MDHEN and CDR2 SYDVKM. CDR3 in amino acids: CASSLTGLAATDTQYF. Written as DNA, the CDR3 is TGTGCCAGCAGTTTAACGGGACTAGCGGCCACAGATACGCAGTATTTT.

The V gene is TRBV5-1, the J gene TRBJ2-3; 11 bases match TRBD2. The CDR3 contains 14 residues. The V segment lost 7 bases and the J segment 2 bases; nucleotides outside the gene matches: 3. The V gene's germline CDR1 is SGHRS and CDR2 YFSETQ. Here the CDR3 reads CASRSGRDTDTQYF. The CDR3 DNA reads as TGCGCCAGCCGTAGCGGGAGGGACACAGATACGCAGTATTTT. The full variable domain, completed using reference TRBV5-1 and TRBJ2-3, is KAGVTQTPRYLIKTRGQQVTLSCSPISGHRSVSWYQQTPGQGLQFLFEYFSETQRNKGNFPGRFSGRQFSNSRSEMNVSTLELGDSALYLCASRSGRDTDTQYFGPGTRLTVL.

The rearrangement uses TRBV19 and TRBJ1-2; TRBD1 aligns across 7 bases. Per germline, CDR1 LNHDA and CDR2 SQIVND (reference sequence). The CDR3 runs to 13 residues. Trimming took 5 bases from V and 8 from J; bases not matched to a gene: 8. CDR3 in DNA: TGTGCCAGTAGTGACCGCAGGGGGAACGGCTACACCTTC. Translated: CASSDRRGNGYTF.

V and J are TRBV6-1 and TRBJ1-4; D remains ambiguous. The V and J ends lost 7 bases and 8 bases respectively, with 17 bases between them. Looked up from germline, CDR1 is MNHNS and CDR2 is SASEGT. CDR3 length: 14 residues. The CDR3 DNA is TGTGCCAGCACCGAAAGGTCAGGTGGAGAAAAACTGTTTTTT. Residues: CASTERSGGEKLFF.